The subject of this entry is one T cell receptor beta chain. What it recognizes is unknown. This record comes from a study of T cells after yellow fever vaccination. TCRdb redid the calling of the 5' RACE reads with MiXCR, one entry per CDR3 protein. The sample contains 300,000 or so distinct CDR3 sequences, 7.5% to 9% of which appear only once. CDR3 length: 13 residues. From germline, CDR1 is SNHLY and CDR2 FYNNEI. The J segment lost 5 bases and the V segment lost 11 bases, leaving 11 bases of the junction unmatched. Study results and limitations: Bulk-population clonotypes that are abundant could appear as contaminants in FACS-sorted repertoires. After the booster, approximately 96% of CD4 and roughly nine tenths of CD8 primary-response clones were re-detected.

The sequence was collected from a man aged 18 to 30 who received the YFV17D yellow fever vaccine. This sample comprised CD4+ T cells sorted from PBMCs, obtained 5 days after the yellow fever booster vaccination. This sequence joins TRBV2 and TRBJ1-2, with TRBD1 identical over 7 bases. The CDR3 sequence: CASQGGRDYGYTF. CDR3 sequence (DNA): TGTGCCTCCCAAGGGGGCAGGGATTATGGCTACACCTTC.